The 14 T cell receptor beta chains listed next were all sequenced from one sample in a study of T-cell reconstitution after alpha-beta-depleted transplantation in children. The library targeted TCRbeta and was prepared with unique molecular identifiers. Using its own MiXCR run on the PCR reads, TCRdb lists one record per CDR3 protein. The sample contains hundreds of thousands of distinct CDR3 sequences, 10% to 13% of which appear only once. The sequencing used PBMCs, collected before TCRalphabeta/CD19-depleted stem cell transplant. The origin of the receptors is a child aged 2 to 10 with inherited bone marrow failure, due to receive a stem cell transplant.

The chain has TRBV27 and TRBJ1-3; tentatively, D is TRBD1 (5 bases). The CDR3 sequence is 16 residues long. Germline values: CDR1 MNHEY, CDR2 SMNVEV (reference sequence). The V end was cut by 5 bases, the J end by 2 bases, with 16 bases between. The CDR3 DNA follows: TGTGCCAGCAGTCAGGGACGCCTATCCCCTGGAAACACCATATATTTT. It codes for CASSQGRLSPGNTIYF.

This clonotype was recorded many times. The chain uses TRBV15 and TRBJ2-5, with 10 bases aligning to TRBD2. The V and J ends lost 1 base and 5 bases, in that order; junction bases with no gene match: 13. Germline V lookup: CDR1 LNHNV, CDR2 YYDKDF (reference sequence). CDR3 length: 18 amino acids. In DNA form, the CDR3 reads TGTGCCACCAGCAGAGGCGGCCCTCTAGCGGGGGCTGGGGAGACCCAGTACTTC. This codes for CATSRGGPLAGAGETQYF. Combining the CDR3 with reference TRBV15 and TRBJ2-5 gives the whole variable domain DAMVIQNPRYQVTQFGKPVTLSCSQTLNHNVMYWYQQKSSQAPKLLFHYYDKDFNNEADTPDNFQSRRPNTSFCFLDIRSPGLGDTAMYLCATSRGGPLAGAGETQYFGPGTRLLVL.

This clonotype has a count of ten or more. The chain links TRBV29-1 to TRBJ1-2; no reliable D call. Germline CDR1 is SQVTM and CDR2 is ANQGSEA. The CDR3 loop spans 11 amino acids. V was shortened by 4 bases and J by 4 bases, with 7 bases between the two germline ends. The CDR3 DNA reads TGCAGCGTTGGGGGATTCTATGGCTACACCTTC. Translated: CSVGGFYGYTF.

J is TRBJ2-7 and V is TRBV20-1; perhaps TRBD1 as D (6 bases). Germline V CDR1 and CDR2: DFQATT, SNEGSKA (reference sequence). V was trimmed by 7 bases and J by 6 bases, leaving 13 bases between them. The CDR3 runs 11 residues. CDR3: CSGRQGSEQYF. In DNA form, the CDR3 reads TGCAGTGGACGGCAGGGGAGCGAGCAGTACTTC.

This clonotype was counted ten times or more. The chain combines TRBV7-2 with TRBJ2-3; 8 bases are a match to TRBD2. CDR1 and CDR2 (germline): SGHTA, FQGNSA. The junction had 3 bases not matched to a gene; V was cut back by 1 base and J by 3 bases. The CDR3 has 15 residues. The CDR3 region has the DNA TGTGCCAGCAGCTTAGTAGCGGGGACGACAGATACGCAGTATTTT. Its protein product is CASSLVAGTTDTQYF.

This clonotype turned up a few times. The chain combines TRBV20-1 with TRBJ1-5; D gene uncertain. Per germline, CDR1 DFQATT and CDR2 SNEGSKA (reference sequence). V lost 1 base, J lost 7 bases, and 14 bases lay in between. The CDR3 length is 14 residues. The CDR3 region is CSARVVAAGQPQHF. The CDR3 DNA reads as TGCAGTGCTAGAGTCGTGGCAGCCGGGCAGCCCCAGCATTTT.

This clonotype was detected many times. The chain uses TRBV4-3 and TRBJ1-2; the D gene is possibly TRBD1 (5 bases). CDR1 is LGHNA and CDR2 is YSLEER in the germline V gene. The length of the CDR3 is 14 residues. The germline V and J ends were trimmed by 2 bases and 3 bases, with 10 bases remaining between them. This CDR3 reads CASSQQPGDYGYTF. The DNA of the CDR3 is TGCGCCAGCAGCCAACAACCGGGGGACTATGGCTACACCTTC.

This clonotype was recorded at least ten times. The chain has TRBV11-2 and TRBJ2-7; D not resolved. The V gene lost 3 bases and the J gene lost 5 bases, with 5 bases spanning the gap. The CDR3 contains 11 residues. From germline, CDR1 is SGHAT and CDR2 FQNNGV. The CDR3 protein is CASSFEHEQYF. The CDR3 DNA follows: TGTGCCAGCAGCTTTGAACACGAGCAGTACTTC.

The chain recombines TRBV5-1 with TRBJ1-2; 7 positions match TRBD1. Trimming cost V 7 bases and J 3 bases; bases outside gene matches: 15. The CDR3 totals 16 residues. Germline V CDR1 and CDR2: SGHRS, YFSETQ. The CDR3 sequence is CASGPWGAGGDYGYTF. For the CDR3, the DNA is TGCGCCAGCGGGCCGTGGGGGGCAGGGGGAGACTATGGCTACACCTTC.

This clonotype was seen ten or more times. The chain employs TRBV6-5 and TRBJ2-7; either TRBD1 or TRBD2 may fit D (5 bases each). Germline CDR1 reads MNHEY; CDR2 reads SVGAGI. The CDR3 is 13 residues long. V was trimmed by 4 bases and J by 2 bases, leaving 9 bases between them. The CDR3 loop reads CASSWDAPYEQYF. CDR3 nucleotides: TGTGCCAGCAGTTGGGACGCCCCCTACGAGCAGTACTTC.

This clonotype was seen at least ten times. V gene TRBV29-1 combines with J gene TRBJ2-3; D is undetermined. The V gene lost 5 bases and the J gene lost 1 base, with 7 bases spanning the gap. The CDR3 is 12 residues long. Germline lookup yields CDR1 SQVTM and CDR2 ANQGSEA. The CDR3 loop is CSVLDGTDTQYF. In DNA, the CDR3 is TGCAGCGTTTTAGACGGCACAGATACGCAGTATTTT.

The chain joins TRBV12-3 or TRBV12-4 to TRBJ2-3; possible D gene TRBD1, 6 bases. Trimming took 5 bases from V and 3 from J, leaving 18 bases between them. The length of the CDR3 is 16 residues. CDR3 nucleotides: TGTGCCAGCAGTCCCCCCGGCAGGGGTTGGACAGATACGCAGTATTTT. Translated: CASSPPGRGWTDTQYF.

The gene calls are TRBV7-9 and TRBJ2-7, with D possibly TRBD1 on 6 matching bases. V was clipped by 0 bases and J by 5 bases, with 14 bases between them. This CDR3 comprises 15 residues. CDR1 and CDR2 from the germline V gene are SEHNR and FQNEAQ (reference sequence). In DNA, the CDR3 is TGTGCCAGCAGCTTAGCTGGGACACGGCGTAACGAGCAGTACTTC. Its translation: CASSLAGTRRNEQYF.

This clonotype was seen only a few times. The chain joins TRBV27 to TRBJ1-1; 10 bases fit TRBD1. V was pared by 5 bases and J by 0 bases, with 3 bases of the junction left unmatched. This CDR3 has 15 residues. CDR1 is MNHEY, CDR2 SMNVEV, per germline (reference sequence). The CDR3 bases are TGTGCCAGCAGTGGGGGACAGGGGCTGAACACTGAAGCTTTCTTT. It yields the protein CASSGGQGLNTEAFF.